This TCR beta chain was sequenced in a study of monozygotic twins with inflammatory bowel disease (dated by TCRdb to the late 2010s). At the level of the whole study: The full study comprised 28 monozygotic twin pairs: nine German pairs (four IBD-concordant, five IBD-discordant) and 19 IBD-discordant Danish pairs. Each individual had, on average, about 151 000 unique TCRalpha sequences and 181 000 unique TCRbeta sequences available for analysis. Disease-associated traits were sought mainly through comparisons between IBD patients and their genetically identical healthy co-twins within discordant pairs. General study outcomes and caveats: Distinction between different T cell subtypes could not be achieved in the analysis. No single strong signal or clonotype linked to IBD turned up in the results, so the idea that one exists was not supported. IBD patients shared fewer clonotypes with other individuals than healthy twins did, most markedly in patients showing signs of disease activity. Because patients received different immunosuppressive treatments, the repertoires may have picked up extra background noise and variability between individuals. TCRbeta repertoire diversity, by inverse Simpson index, was decreased in IBD patients compared with their healthy co-twins. Repertoire similarity did not differ between concordant and discordant twins, which could be due to limited statistical power.

Libraries were made using 5' RACE. The input for every TCR library was roughly 4,000 ng of total RNA. For each sample, cDNA synthesis was carried out in eight separate reactions using SMARTScribe reverse transcriptase. During cDNA synthesis, unique molecular identifiers containing a 6-nucleotide sample barcode were introduced by template switching. TCRalpha and TCRbeta cDNA was amplified in two nested PCRs of approximately 16 and 10 cycles, and bead purification was carried out after each PCR. Before amplification, the cDNA was both treated with uracil DNA-glycosylase and purified with the QIAquick PCR purification kit. The second PCR was the step at which Illumina TruSeq-compatible adapters and sample-specific barcodes were added. Library quality and concentration were checked on TapeStation and Qubit, and libraries were pooled at approximately 5 ng each. The pooled libraries were sequenced with 2 x 100 bp reads and custom sequencing primers on an Illumina HiSeq2500 single-index Rapid Run. Turning to the authors' computational methods: MiGEC version 1.2.6 was used for UMI-based consensus assembly, which corrected PCR and sequencing errors. V(D)J alignment, clonotype assembly and CDR3 extraction were performed with MiXCR version 2.1.1. Normalisation of gene usage, clonotype sharing and MAIT/NKT TCR abundance was achieved by analysing the top 1000, 10 000 and 20 000 clonotypes per sample. Diversity was computed as the inverse Simpson index with the vegan R package after downsampling to 27 000 UMIs. Paired Mann-Whitney U tests were applied to discordant twin pairs, with Benjamini-Hochberg correction for multiple testing. With the reads reprocessed by TCRdb, a single entry stands for each CDR3 protein sequence and no DNA is reported. TCRdb, rather than the study authors, made the V and J calls. This sample's clone table shows 150,000 to 200,000 distinct CDR3 sequences. The ten largest clones represent around 7% of the sample.

Taken from cysteine to phenylalanine, the CDR3 has 15 residues. A DNA sequence was not provided. According to the germline V gene (reference sequence), CDR1 reads LNHDA and CDR2 reads SQIVND. Points on this clonotype: The antigen it binds to is not known.

From each donor, a roughly 2.6 ml peripheral blood sample was collected into PAXgene tubes and stored at -80 degrees C. Total RNA was isolated from whole blood with the PAXgene blood miRNA kit on an automated QIAcube, without T cell sorting. Peripheral blood from monozygotic twin pairs concordant or discordant for inflammatory bowel disease was subjected to deep TCRalpha and TCRbeta repertoire profiling with unique molecular barcoding. Smoking habits were recorded for all twin pairs, and each individual was classified as a current, former or never smoker. The TCR sequence derives from a human donor with ulcerative colitis or Crohn's disease, or a healthy co-twin of an affected twin (not recorded which). This chain is built from TRBV19 and TRBJ2-7; as DNA is missing, the TRBD1 call by TCRdb cannot be tested. Input material: blood. CDR3 sequence: CASSEPGRTTYEQYF.